The sequence of this T cell receptor (beta chain) was determined in a study of vaccination effects on CD4 cells after COVID-19. Study background: Before sequencing took place, the ViraFEST assay used viral peptide pools to expand antigen-specific CD4+ T cells.

The method was immunoSEQ multiplex PCR; TCRdb's version includes in-frame clones alone and lacks a portion of them. The sample carries 70,000 to 75,000 clones, 77% recorded once. The CDR3 is made up of 11 amino acids. V was clipped by 0 bases and J by 12 bases, with 11 bases between them. The V gene's germline CDR1 is DFQATT and CDR2 SNEGSKA (reference sequence). Worth noting for this clone: Antigen: not known.

Isolating CD4+ T cells followed less than 11 days of culture. Sequencing was performed on CD4+ T cells from PBMCs cultured without peptide, taken before COVID-19 vaccination. The receptor comes from a human donor who received a COVID-19 vaccine. V is TRBV20-1 and J is TRBJ1-2; a possible D gene is TRBD1 (5 bases). This CDR3 reads CSARDTGVHTF. CDR3 bases: TGCAGTGCTAGAGATACGGGGGTACACACCTTC.